This entry lists 7 T cell receptor beta chains sequenced from one sample in a study of breast tumors, draining lymph nodes, adjacent tissues. TCRdb re-called the multiplex PCR reads through MiXCR, storing one row per CDR3 protein. The table records 23,000 or so distinct CDR3 sequences, around two thirds of them present only once. Material for sequencing was tumor-adjacent breast tissue. These TCRs come from a female donor with breast cancer. Some clones in this sample may be carry-over from other donors' samples.

This clonotype was picked up many times. The CDR3 region has the DNA TGTGCCAGCAGTGTTACTGGGGCCAACGTCCTGACTTTC. Translation: CASSVTGANVLTF. The gene calls are TRBV2 and TRBJ2-6; D uncertain. V was shortened by 4 bases and J by 2 bases, with 3 bases between the two germline ends. The CDR3 length is 13 residues. CDR1 and CDR2 (germline): SNHLY, FYNNEI.

The chain joins TRBV7-9 to TRBJ2-3; D remains unclear. CDR1 and CDR2 (germline): SEHNR, FQNEAQ (reference sequence). V shed 2 bases and J shed 2 bases, with 5 bases lying between them. This CDR3 region has 13 residues. As DNA, the CDR3 is TGTGCCAGCAGCTTACGGCTCACAGATACGCAGTATTTT. Its translation: CASSLRLTDTQYF.

V gene TRBV7-9 combines with J gene TRBJ2-2; 7 nucleotides match TRBD1. CDR1 and CDR2 from the germline V gene are SEHNR and FQNEAQ (reference sequence). Germline trimming cut 7 bases from V and 5 bases from J; bases unmatched to any gene: 1. CDR3 size: 12 residues. The DNA of the CDR3 is TGTGCCAGCAACAGGGGAACCGGGGAGCTGTTTTTT. It encodes CASNRGTGELFF.

In its sample, this clonotype is large (0.1 to 1%). The gene calls are TRBV29-1 and TRBJ1-6; D gene ambiguous. This CDR3 contains 12 residues. The V gene's germline CDR1 is SQVTM and CDR2 ANQGSEA. V was trimmed by 4 bases and J by 7 bases, leaving 8 bases between them. Written as DNA, the CDR3 is TGCAGCGTTGGGGGTGGCAATTCACCCCTCCACTTT. This encodes CSVGGGNSPLHF.

V gene TRBV7-2 combines with J gene TRBJ2-3; D may be TRBD2 (6 bases). V lost 1 base to trimming and J lost 11 bases, with 13 bases between them. Per the germline V gene, CDR1 is SGHTA and CDR2 is FQGNSA. The length of the CDR3 is 13 residues. The CDR3 reads CASSLDIGGEQYF. CDR3 coding DNA: TGTGCCAGCAGCTTAGACATCGGGGGAGAGCAGTATTTT.

The chain couples TRBV19 to TRBJ1-6, with 7 bases lining up with TRBD1. The CDR3 extends over 15 amino acids. Unmatched junction bases numbered 12, after V lost 6 bases and J lost 10 bases. The germline V gene encodes CDR1 LNHDA and CDR2 SQIVND (reference sequence). CDR3 sequence: CASRPGTEESSPLHF. The DNA of the CDR3 is TGTGCCAGTAGACCCGGGACAGAAGAATCCTCACCCCTCCACTTT.

This clonotype was seen many times. This could be a read error, since a much larger clone is one nucleotide away. The chain has TRBV20-1 and TRBJ2-7; 11 nucleotides align to TRBD2. The CDR3 spans 14 residues. Germline V lookup: CDR1 DFQATT, CDR2 SNEGSKA (reference sequence). After removal of 6 bases from V and 6 bases from J, the junction contained 10 bases not matched to a gene. CDR3 in amino acids: CSATSGSSTSEQYF. CDR3 DNA: TGCAGTGCCACTAGCGGGAGCAGCACCTCCGAGCAGTACTTC.